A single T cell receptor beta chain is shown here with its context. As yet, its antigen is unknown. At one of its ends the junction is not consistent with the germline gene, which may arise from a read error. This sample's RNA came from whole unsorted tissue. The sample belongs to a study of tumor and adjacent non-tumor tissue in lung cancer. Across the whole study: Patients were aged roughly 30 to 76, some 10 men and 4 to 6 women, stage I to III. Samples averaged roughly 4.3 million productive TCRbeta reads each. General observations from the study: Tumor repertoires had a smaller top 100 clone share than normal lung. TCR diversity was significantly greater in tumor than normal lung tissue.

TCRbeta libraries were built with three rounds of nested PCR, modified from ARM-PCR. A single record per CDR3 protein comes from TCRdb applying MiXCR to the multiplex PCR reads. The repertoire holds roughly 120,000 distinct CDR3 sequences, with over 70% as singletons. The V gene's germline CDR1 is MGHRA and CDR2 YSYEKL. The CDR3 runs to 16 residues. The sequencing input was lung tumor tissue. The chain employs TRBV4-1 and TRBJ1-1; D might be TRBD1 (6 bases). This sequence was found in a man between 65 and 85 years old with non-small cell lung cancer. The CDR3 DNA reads TGCGCCAGTAGCCAACAGGGAGAGAGAGTGAGCATTGAAGCTTTCTTT. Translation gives CASSQQGERVSIEAFF.